This TCR beta chain was retrieved from a study of response to subunit inactivated influenza vaccine. TCRdb processed the RT-PCR reads anew with MiXCR; each CDR3 protein has one entry. The repertoire holds hundreds of thousands of distinct CDR3 sequences, with 15% to 18% as singletons. Notes on the study in general: Few new T cells, the authors suggested, are recruited by each seasonal influenza vaccination.

In regard to this clonotype: What it recognizes is unknown.

The sequencing used PBMCs from blood, collected 11 to 12 days after vaccination. The TCR was taken from a man aged 50 to 59 who received an inactivated influenza vaccine.

The CDR3, as DNA: TGTGCCAGCAGCGCCCGGCGCAGATATAATTCACCCCTCCACTTT. It specifies CASSARRRYNSPLHF. The rearrangement uses TRBV7-2 and TRBJ1-6; no firm D call. V gave up 5 bases and J gave up 4 bases, with 12 bases separating them. Germline V gene sequence: CDR1 SGHTA, CDR2 FQGNSA. The CDR3 extends over 15 amino acids.